The 21 T cell receptor beta chains given below trace back to one sample, sequenced in a study of cytomegalovirus exposure and HLA in healthy donors. The PCR employed 60 Vbeta primers together with 13 Jbeta primers. The method was immunoSEQ multiplex PCR; TCRdb's version includes in-frame clones alone and lacks a portion of them. This sample has about 210,000 clones; around 90% occur once, and the top ten carry about 1%. The sample consisted of PBMCs. These receptors all stem from a boy aged 2-15 years in good health and CMV-seronegative.

The chain recombines TRBV19 with TRBJ2-2; 15 nucleotides align to TRBD2. The CDR3 consists of 16 residues. The V and J ends lost 8 bases and 5 bases, in that order; junction bases with no gene match: 6. CDR1 is LNHDA and CDR2 is SQIVND in the germline V gene (reference sequence). CDR3 protein: CASVPGLAGGTGELFF. The CDR3 nucleotides read TGTGCCAGTGTGCCGGGACTAGCGGGAGGTACCGGGGAGCTGTTTTTT.

This clone is a singleton in its sample. The J gene is TRBJ2-7, the V gene TRBV5-1; D might be TRBD1 (8 bases). The V gene's germline CDR1 is SGHRS and CDR2 YFSETQ. The CDR3 sequence is 17 residues long. The V gene lost 3 bases and the J gene lost 4 bases, with 23 bases spanning the gap. This CDR3 reads CASSSGQGGKNLYEQYF. CDR3 nucleotides: TGCGCCAGCAGCTCCGGACAGGGAGGGAAAAACTTGTACGAGCAGTACTTC.

This chain joins TRBV9 and TRBJ1-2; D gene unclear. V was trimmed by 0 bases and J by 4 bases, leaving 10 bases between them. This CDR3 has 14 residues. Germline V gene sequence: CDR1 SGDLS, CDR2 YYNGEE. The CDR3: CASSVEQHFYGYTF. In DNA form, the CDR3 reads TGTGCCAGCAGCGTAGAACAGCACTTCTATGGCTACACCTTC.

The chain employs TRBV2 and TRBJ2-2; 8 nucleotides align to TRBD1. This CDR3 spans 15 amino acids. V shed 7 bases and J 4 bases; nucleotides not matched to a gene: 8. The germline gives CDR1 SNHLY, CDR2 FYNNEI. The CDR3 here is CASIADRVFTGELFF. The CDR3 nucleotides read TGTGCCAGCATCGCGGACAGGGTTTTCACCGGGGAGCTGTTTTTT.

The chain uses TRBV28 and TRBJ2-1; tentatively, D is TRBD2 (6 bases). Trimming left V 5 bases short and J 10 bases short, with 15 bases between. The germline gives CDR1 MDHEN, CDR2 SYDVKM. This CDR3 comprises 13 residues. CDR3 sequence: CASSQNLAPEQFF. CDR3 in DNA: TGTGCCAGCAGTCAAAACCTAGCGCCCGAGCAGTTCTTC. The full variable domain, rest sourced from reference TRBV28 and TRBJ2-1, is DVKVTQSSRYLVKRTGEKVFLECVQDMDHENMFWYRQDPGLGLRLIYFSYDVKMKEKGDIPEGYSVSREKKERFSLILESASTNQTSMYLCASSQNLAPEQFFGPGTRLTVL.

The rearrangement uses TRBV6-5 and TRBJ1-3; tentative D call: TRBD1 (6 bases). This CDR3 has 15 amino acids. V was clipped by 5 bases and J by 0 bases, with 11 bases between them. Looked up from germline, CDR1 is MNHEY and CDR2 is SVGAGI. The CDR3 reads CASSTDRNSGNTIYF. Here the CDR3 DNA reads TGTGCCAGCAGTACTGACAGGAACTCTGGAAACACCATATATTTT.

The chain is built from TRBV6-6 and TRBJ1-3; TRBD1 aligns across 7 bases. Germline V lookup: CDR1 MNHNY, CDR2 SVGAGI (reference sequence). V trimming: 2 bases; J trimming: 2 bases; junction bases outside the gene matches: 6. This CDR3 has 16 amino acids. CDR3 sequence (DNA): TGTGCCAGCAGTTACCCCGACAGGGCCCCTGGAAACACCATATATTTT. Translated: CASSYPDRAPGNTIYF.

J is TRBJ1-2 and V is TRBV5-1; the D is unclear. V lost 7 bases and J lost 6, with 13 bases in between. The V gene's germline CDR1 is SGHRS and CDR2 YFSETQ. This CDR3 region has 12 residues. CDR3 loop: CASSREGNGYTF. The CDR3 bases are TGCGCCAGCTCAAGGGAGGGAAATGGCTACACCTTC.

Regarding this clone: At one boundary the junction diverges from the germline segment, which might be a read error. V gene TRBV7-9 combines with J gene TRBJ2-7, with D perhaps matching TRBD1 (6 bases). Germline loops: CDR1 SEHNR, CDR2 FQNEAQ (reference sequence). This CDR3 region has 12 residues. The CDR3 loop is CSSSFTGYEQYF. In DNA form, the CDR3 reads TGTTCCAGCAGCTTTACAGGGTACGAGCAGTACTTC. Full variable domain (outside the CDR3, taken from reference TRBV7-9 and TRBJ2-7): DTGVSQNPRHKITKRGQNVTFRCDPISEHNRLYWYRQTLGQGPEFLTYFQNEAQLEKSRLLSDRFSAERPKGSFSTLEIQRTEQGDSAMYLCSSSFTGYEQYFGPGTRLTVT.

J is TRBJ2-1 and V is TRBV29-1; 7 bases fit TRBD2. CDR3 length: 13 residues. In germline, CDR1 is SQVTM, CDR2 ANQGSEA. Germline trimming cut 4 bases from V and 6 bases from J; bases unmatched to any gene: 6. The CDR3 protein is CSVAGLGVNEQFF. The CDR3, as DNA: TGCAGCGTTGCCGGACTAGGAGTCAATGAGCAGTTCTTC.

The chain combines TRBV5-1 with TRBJ2-5; 9 bases line up with TRBD1. The CDR3 covers 17 residues. V gave up 4 bases and J gave up 2 bases; unmatched junction bases: 12. From germline, CDR1 is SGHRS and CDR2 YFSETQ. The CDR3 bases are TGCGCCAGCAGCGCGGAGGGACAGGGCAGGCGGCAAGAGACCCAGTACTTC. Residues: CASSAEGQGRRQETQYF.

Notes on this clone: At one boundary the junction diverges from the germline segment, which might be a read error. In DNA, the CDR3 is TGTTCCAGCAGCTCGACAGGGGTTATCCACGAGCAGTACTTC. Translating gives CSSSSTGVIHEQYF. The chain joins TRBV7-9 to TRBJ2-7, with TRBD1 identical over 8 bases. Per the germline V gene, CDR1 is SEHNR and CDR2 is FQNEAQ (reference sequence). The CDR3 sequence is 14 residues long.

J is TRBJ1-5 and V is TRBV5-5; 7 bases fit TRBD1. V was pared by 2 bases and J by 0 bases, with 8 bases of the junction left unmatched. There are 17 residues in the CDR3. The germline V gene encodes CDR1 SGHKS and CDR2 YYEKEE (reference sequence). The CDR3 DNA follows: TGTGCCAGCAGCTTAGGTCCCCGACAGGGTAGCAATCAGCCCCAGCATTTT. Translation gives CASSLGPRQGSNQPQHF.

The chain is built from TRBV10-3 and TRBJ2-4; TRBD2 aligns across 7 bases. This CDR3 has 15 residues. Germline V CDR1 and CDR2: ENHRY, SYGVKD. V trimming: 2 bases; J trimming: 7 bases; junction bases outside the gene matches: 8. CDR3 in amino acids: CAISEGSTSKNIQYF. CDR3 bases: TGTGCCATCAGTGAGGGTTCGACTAGCAAGAACATTCAGTACTTC.

This clone was detected once. This rearrangement joins TRBV19 to TRBJ1-4; TRBD1 matches 9 bases. The CDR3 runs to 15 residues. Germline assignment: CDR1 LNHDA and CDR2 SQIVND (reference sequence). After removal of 2 bases from V and 5 bases from J, the junction contained 3 bases not matched to a gene. CDR3 region: CASSIFGQGNEKLFF. CDR3 sequence (DNA): TGTGCCAGTAGTATATTCGGACAGGGGAATGAAAAACTGTTTTTT.

The rearrangement uses TRBV27 and TRBJ2-1; 13 bases are shared with TRBD2. This CDR3 is built from 15 residues. Germline CDR1 reads MNHEY; CDR2 reads SMNVEV (reference sequence). V lost 4 bases to trimming and J lost 12 bases; unmatched junction nucleotides: 9. The CDR3 loop reads CASSYWTSGRLGQFF. DNA of the CDR3: TGTGCCAGCAGTTATTGGACTAGCGGGAGACTCGGGCAGTTCTTC.

J is TRBJ1-1 and V is TRBV30, with a weak D call TRBD1 (6 bases). V was clipped by 5 bases and J by 1 base, with 8 bases between them. The CDR3 extends over 12 amino acids. Germline CDR1 reads GTSNPN; CDR2 reads SVGIG (reference sequence). CDR3 in amino acids: CAWGTPNTEAFF. In nucleotides, the CDR3 is TGTGCCTGGGGGACACCGAACACTGAAGCTTTCTTT.

The genes are TRBV2 and TRBJ2-2, with 7 bases fitting TRBD1. The trim removed 4 bases at V and 4 bases at J, leaving 3 bases unmatched. The CDR3 contains 14 residues. Germline CDR1 and CDR2: SNHLY and FYNNEI. CDR3 nucleotide sequence: TGTGCCAGCAGTGGAGACAGGGCCACCGGGGAGCTGTTTTTT. It is translated as CASSGDRATGELFF.

CDR3 in amino acids: CASSSSGGAYNEQFF. CDR3 DNA: TGCGCCAGCAGCTCTAGCGGGGGGGCCTACAATGAGCAGTTCTTC. This chain uses TRBV4-1 with TRBJ2-1, with 12 bases matching TRBD2. V shed 5 bases, J shed 2 bases, and the junction held 1 base outside the gene matches. This CDR3 has 15 residues. CDR1 is MGHRA and CDR2 is YSYEKL in the germline V gene.

This clone was observed a handful of times. The CDR3 region has the DNA TGTGCCAGCAGTGAACATAGCAATCAGCCCCAGCATTTT. Its protein is CASSEHSNQPQHF. J is TRBJ1-5 and V is TRBV6-1; D remains unclear. The CDR3 loop spans 13 amino acids. Per germline, CDR1 MNHNS and CDR2 SASEGT. V was pared by 2 bases and J by 0 bases, with 2 bases between.

The V gene is TRBV5-1, the J gene TRBJ2-5; 7 bases are a match to TRBD1. The J call is doubtful: the DNA matches TRBJ2-7 better. Germline CDR1 and CDR2: SGHRS and YFSETQ. This CDR3 has 14 amino acids. CDR3: CASSLWDRSYEQYF. DNA of the CDR3: TGCGCCAGCAGCTTATGGGACAGAAGCTACGAGCAGTACTTC.